The sequence of this TCR beta chain was determined in a study of blood T cell repertoires in COVID-19. At the level of the study: Some COVID-19 samples were acute and others convalescent; all came from the United States, Italy and Spain.

Authors' analysis steps: From reference gene primer amplification, estimates of nucleated cell counts were derived. Profiled with immunoSEQ multiplex PCR; TCRdb holds only in-frame clones, not every one. V and J calls plus clone size are reproduced from that table; the DNA served to infer D and trimming. The sample lists around 210,000 clones, more than 70% occurring once. Cohort assignment relied on participant-reported clinical history. For recovered donors of Cohort 3, there were two negative PCRs, clearance, or symptom resolution. This receptor was obtained from a woman between 18 and 29 years old who had recovered from COVID-19. The sample consisted of PBMCs or T cells enriched from blood (not recorded which).

As DNA, the CDR3 is TGTGCCAGCAGCTCGTCCCCAGGGGAGCGCAAAGCTTTCTTT. Translating it yields CASSSSPGERKAFF. The rearrangement uses TRBV5-6 and TRBJ1-1, with D possibly being TRBD1 (6 bases). Germline values: CDR1 SGHDT, CDR2 YYEEEE. The V gene lost 3 bases and the J gene lost 9 bases, with 18 bases spanning the gap. This CDR3 contains 14 residues.